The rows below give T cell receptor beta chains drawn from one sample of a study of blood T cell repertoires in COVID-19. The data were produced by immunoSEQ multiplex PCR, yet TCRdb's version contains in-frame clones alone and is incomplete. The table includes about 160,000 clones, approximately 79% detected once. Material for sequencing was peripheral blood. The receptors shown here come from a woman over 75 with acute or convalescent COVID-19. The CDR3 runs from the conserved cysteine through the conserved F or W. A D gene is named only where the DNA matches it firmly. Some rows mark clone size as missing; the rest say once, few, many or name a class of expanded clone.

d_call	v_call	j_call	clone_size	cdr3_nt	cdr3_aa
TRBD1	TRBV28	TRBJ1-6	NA	TGTGCCAGCAGGGGACAGGACGCGTATAATTCACCCCTCCACTTT	CASRGQDAYNSPLHF
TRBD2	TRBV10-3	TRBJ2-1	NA	TGTGCCATCAGTGGTAGCGGGAGGGCCTCCTACAATGAGCAGTTCTTC	CAISGSGRASYNEQFF
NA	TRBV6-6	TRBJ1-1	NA	TGTGCCAGCAGTTCCAGACAGCACACTGAAGCTTTCTTT	CASSSRQHTEAFF
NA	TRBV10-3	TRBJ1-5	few	TGTGCCATCAGTCCCACGCGGGATCAGCCCCAGCATTTT	CAISPTRDQPQHF
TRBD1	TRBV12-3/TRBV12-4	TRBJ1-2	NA	TGTGCCAGCAGTCCACTGACAGGGGGGGGCTACACCTTC	CASSPLTGGGYTF
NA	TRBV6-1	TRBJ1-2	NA	TGTGCCAGCAGTGATTCGTCGGTGTTTCCTAACTATGGCTACACCTTC	CASSDSSVFPNYGYTF
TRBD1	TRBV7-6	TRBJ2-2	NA	TGTGCCAGCAGCTCTCAGGGGGCATACGGGGAGCTGTTTTTT	CASSSQGAYGELFF
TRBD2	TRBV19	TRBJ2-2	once	TGTGCCAGTAGTTTCCAGCGGGGGGCTAGGTGGTCCGGGGAGCTGTTTTTT	CASSFQRGARWSGELFF
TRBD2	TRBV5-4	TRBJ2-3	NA	TGTGCCAGCAGCCGGGGACTAGCGGGAGTCGGAGATACGCAGTATTTT	CASSRGLAGVGDTQYF
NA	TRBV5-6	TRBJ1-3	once	TGTGCCAGCAGCTTGGGACTTCGTTCTGGAAACACCATATATTTT	CASSLGLRSGNTIYF
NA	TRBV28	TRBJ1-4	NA	TGTGCCAGCAGTCAAAAGGGGGGGAAGAATGAAAAACTGTTTTTT	CASSQKGGKNEKLFF
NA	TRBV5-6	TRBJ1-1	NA	TGTGCCAGCAGCTTGCAAGGGAGAAACCTCGTAACTGAAGCTTTCTTT	CASSLQGRNLVTEAFF
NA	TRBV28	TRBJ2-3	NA	TGTGCCAGCAGTGCCCCCGGCGCGGGCACAGATACGCAGTATTTT	CASSAPGAGTDTQYF
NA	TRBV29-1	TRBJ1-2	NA	TGCAGCGTTGATCAGGGTACTCTGTTCCTAGATGGCTACACCTTC	CSVDQGTLFLDGYTF
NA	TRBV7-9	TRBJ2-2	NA	TGTGCCAGCAGCTTATGGGTAGCGGCGAACACCGGGGAGCTGTTTTTT	CASSLWVAANTGELFF
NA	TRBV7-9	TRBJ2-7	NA	TGTGCCAGCAGCTTATCCGAAGCAGGGAACGAGCAGTACTTC	CASSLSEAGNEQYF
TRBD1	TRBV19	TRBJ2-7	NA	TGTGCCAGTTCGACAGGGGACTACGAGCAGTACTTC	CASSTGDYEQYF
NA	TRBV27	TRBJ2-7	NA	TGTGCCAGCAGCCTTACCGGGACACTGCAGTACTTC	CASSLTGTLQYF
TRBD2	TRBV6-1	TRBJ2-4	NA	TGTGCCAGCAGTGACCCGGGACTAGATATTTCTGGCAAAAACATTCAGTACTTC	CASSDPGLDISGKNIQYF
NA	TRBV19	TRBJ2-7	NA	TGTGCCAGTGCAAGAACGACAGGCCCCTACGAGCAGTACTTC	CASARTTGPYEQYF
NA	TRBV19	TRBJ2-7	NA	TGTGCCAGTAGTAGGGGGGACAGCCTCACAGACGAGCAGTACTTC	CASSRGDSLTDEQYF
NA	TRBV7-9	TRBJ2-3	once	TGTGCCAGCAGCTTAGCCCAGACAGTAGCTACGCAGTATTTT	CASSLAQTVATQYF
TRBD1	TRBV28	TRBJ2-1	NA	TGTGCCAGCAGTTCCGGGGACAGGGTTATATACAATGAGCAGTTCTTC	CASSSGDRVIYNEQFF
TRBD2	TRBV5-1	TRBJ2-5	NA	TGCGCCAGCAGACCTAGCGGGGGGTCCCAAGAGACCCAGTACTTC	CASRPSGGSQETQYF
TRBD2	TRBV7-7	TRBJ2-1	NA	TGTGCTAGCAGCAAGGGACTAGCGGGAGGGGGTAATGAGCAGTTCTTC	CASSKGLAGGGNEQFF
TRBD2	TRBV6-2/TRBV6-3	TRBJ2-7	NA	TGTGCCAGCAGCCCCCTCGTAATACGGACTAGCGGGGCCTACGAGCAGTACTTC	CASSPLVIRTSGAYEQYF
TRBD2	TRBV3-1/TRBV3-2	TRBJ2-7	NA	TGTGCCAGCAGCCAAGATCTAGCGGGGAGCTACGAGCAGTACTTC	CASSQDLAGSYEQYF
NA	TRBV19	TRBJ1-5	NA	TGTGCCAGTAGTCCTCTCTCAGGTGGTAGCAATCAGCCCCAGCATTTT	CASSPLSGGSNQPQHF
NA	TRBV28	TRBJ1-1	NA	TGTGCCAGCAGTTACCCCAGGGAATTGAACACTGAAGCTTTCTTT	CASSYPRELNTEAFF
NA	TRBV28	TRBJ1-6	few	TGTGCCAGCAGTTGGGGCACAGGGAATAATTCACCCCTCCACTTT	CASSWGTGNNSPLHF
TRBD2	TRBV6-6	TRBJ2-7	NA	TGTGCCAGCAGCACCGGGGGGGGGACCTACGAGCAGTACTTC	CASSTGGGTYEQYF
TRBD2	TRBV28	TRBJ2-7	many	TGTGCCAGCAGTCCCCTCCGGGAGGGTTACGAGCAGTACTTC	CASSPLREGYEQYF